This TCR beta chain was sequenced during a study of cytomegalovirus exposure and HLA in healthy donors. Study findings and constraints: The study listed some 160 cytomegalovirus-associated TCR beta chains. Indistinguishable V segments such as TRBV6-2 and TRBV6-3 were excluded.

Concerning this clone: The antigen is undetermined.

The CDR3 is made up of 12 amino acids. V was clipped by 3 bases and J by 6 bases, with 6 bases between them. Germline CDR1 and CDR2: MDHEN and SYDVKM. The study ran its PCR with 60 Vbeta and 13 Jbeta primers. Original data processing: Among the unique TCR beta chains that a later analysis counted, roughly 80 million in all, roughly 10 million were shared. Here immunoSEQ multiplex PCR was the method, and the copy in TCRdb shows in-frame clones only, minus some. V and J calls and clone size come straight from that table; D and trimming were deduced from the DNA. The sample yields over 150,000 clones, more than 60% seen once.

Sequencing input: PBMCs. This chain links TRBV28 with TRBJ1-5; D is undetermined. The receptor was derived from a woman in her twenties or thirties in good health and CMV-seropositive. The CDR3 sequence: CASSFGSQPQHF. CDR3 DNA: TGTGCCAGCAGTTTTGGCAGTCAGCCCCAGCATTTT.